This T cell receptor (beta chain) was captured in a study of resident and recirculating memory T cells in vitiligo. Comment on this clone: Its target is not known.

Findings and limits, study-wide: TCR sequences were not conserved across biopsy sites or patients.

Generated by immunoSEQ multiplex PCR, the TCRdb table keeps only in-frame clones and is missing some. The table has more than 35,000 clones, around 90% seen once. This CDR3 has 13 residues. Trimming left V 0 bases short and J 0 bases short, with 6 bases between. CDR1 is GTSNPN and CDR2 is SVGIG in the germline V gene (reference sequence). Material for sequencing was blood. The chain uses TRBV30 and TRBJ2-7; a possible D gene is TRBD1 (5 bases). The source is a male donor with vitiligo. The CDR3 DNA is TGTGCCTGGAGTGTAGACAGCTCCTACGAGCAGTACTTC. Protein: CAWSVDSSYEQYF.